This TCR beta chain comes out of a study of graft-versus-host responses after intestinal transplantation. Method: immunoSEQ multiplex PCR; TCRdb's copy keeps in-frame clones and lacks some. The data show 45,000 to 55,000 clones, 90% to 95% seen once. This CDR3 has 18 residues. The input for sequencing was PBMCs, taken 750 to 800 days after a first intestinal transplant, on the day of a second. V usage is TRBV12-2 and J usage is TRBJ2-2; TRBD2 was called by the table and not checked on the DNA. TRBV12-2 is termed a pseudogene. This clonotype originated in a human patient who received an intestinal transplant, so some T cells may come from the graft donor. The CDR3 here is CASRLGRLSGKGAGELFF. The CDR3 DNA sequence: TGTGCAAGTCGCTTAGGACGCCTAAGCGGGAAAGGCGCCGGGGAGCTGTTTTTT.